This T cell receptor beta chain was profiled in a study of blood T cells in healthy people across ages. Germline V lookup: CDR1 MNHEY, CDR2 SVGAGI. The CDR3 extends over 18 amino acids. Trimming left V 0 bases short and J 0 bases short, with 17 bases between. It was with a sample-barcoded 5' primer and a J-beta primer mix that a second PCR of roughly 7 to 12 cycles was run. TCRdb itself ran the 5' RACE reads through MiXCR, one entry per CDR3 protein. The data contain roughly 1,000,000 distinct CDR3 sequences, under 30% of them seen just once; the ten biggest clones take up around 0.7%. Researchers collected roughly 9.8 milliliters of peripheral blood from every single donor. This sample was shared with a second study, whose subject was T cells of mothers and their children. Per that study: Material was donated by three healthy Caucasian mothers and their six children. The second PCR's M1S primer added sample barcodes and 2-4 random nucleotides. When mothers and children were related, their normalized repertoire overlap, which was always slightly higher, did not differ significantly from that of unrelated pairs.

This chain uses TRBV6-5 with TRBJ1-1; perhaps TRBD1 as D (5 bases). The specimen sequenced was blood. The source is a girl aged 2-15 years in good health. CDR3 protein: CASSYSLEVGGLNTEAFF. Here the CDR3 DNA reads TGTGCCAGCAGTTACTCGCTTGAAGTGGGGGGATTGAACACTGAAGCTTTCTTT.